The clone carrying this TCR beta chain was seen more than once but under ten times. What it binds is not known. The sample originates from a study of beta chain features in type 1 diabetes. Study information: There was similarity between patients and healthy donors in age, gender and cell yields. Broader study findings: Significant though moderate, a shortening of TCRB CDR3s appeared in all four CD4+ subsets of Type 1 diabetes patients. Patients showed naive, central memory and Treg TCRB repertoires that appeared more similar than those of healthy donors.

V lost 0 bases and J lost 5, with 14 bases in between. This CDR3 is built from 14 residues. From germline, CDR1 is GTSNPN and CDR2 SVGIG (reference sequence). One heparinised draw, averaging around 120 mL, was taken per donor. Markers CD45RO/CCR7/CD25/CD127/CD95/CD27 served to sort CD4+ naive, central memory, regulatory and stem cell-like memory cells. Expressed TCRB transcripts were sequenced after all isolated RNA was converted to cDNA. Some clones are missing from TCRdb's copy, which holds only in-frame ones; the method was immunoSEQ multiplex PCR. This table has just under 150,000 clones, about an eighth appearing once.

The sequence was obtained from a man between 18 and 35 years old with type 1 diabetes. The sample was central memory CD4+ T cells from blood. This chain connects TRBV30 to TRBJ2-7; D might be TRBD1 or TRBD2, each matching 5 bases. CDR3 sequence reads: CAWSVGGGSHEQYF. CDR3 coding DNA: TGTGCCTGGAGTGTTGGGGGTGGATCTCACGAGCAGTACTTC.